Below, 20 T cell receptor beta chains from the same sample are listed, as sequenced in a study of T cell responses to AZD1222 COVID-19 vaccine. The repertoire was sequenced with immunoSEQ multiplex PCR; TCRdb's copy has only in-frame clones and lacks some. The sample contains around 130,000 clones, around 85% of which appear only once. The specimen was peripheral blood, collected on day 0 of AZD1222 vaccination. The origin of the receptors is an adult in good health.

This clone has just a few counts. CDR3 sequence reads: CAISLTSGLGDSYEQYF. The CDR3 nucleotides read TGTGCCATCAGTTTGACTAGCGGGTTAGGCGATTCCTACGAGCAGTACTTC. The rearrangement uses TRBV10-3 and TRBJ2-7; 10 nucleotides align to TRBD2. Germline loops: CDR1 ENHRY, CDR2 SYGVKD. The CDR3 runs 17 residues. J was trimmed by 1 base and V by 5 bases; bases with no gene match: 11.

The chain has TRBV5-1 and TRBJ2-5, with 7 bases lining up with TRBD1. Germline V gives CDR1 SGHRS, CDR2 YFSETQ. The ends lost 1 base at V and 1 base at J; junction bases unmatched: 4. CDR3 length: 15 residues. The CDR3 region has the DNA TGCGCCAGCAGCTTGACAGGGGCACCCCAAGAGACCCAGTACTTC. This encodes CASSLTGAPQETQYF.

This clone was picked up one time. The J gene is TRBJ2-2, the V gene TRBV5-1; 8 bases are a match to TRBD2. The V gene's germline CDR1 is SGHRS and CDR2 YFSETQ. The CDR3 is 16 amino acids. The V segment lost 0 bases and the J segment 2 bases; nucleotides outside the gene matches: 3. This chain's CDR3 is CASSLGTSRNTGELFF. The CDR3 DNA reads as TGCGCCAGCAGCTTGGGGACTAGCCGTAACACCGGGGAGCTGTTTTTT.

This chain joins TRBV5-1 and TRBJ1-5; weak D call: TRBD1 (6 bases). The CDR3 spans 15 residues. V lost 4 bases and J lost 3, with 14 bases in between. Per germline, CDR1 SGHRS and CDR2 YFSETQ. The CDR3, as DNA: TGCGCCAGCAGCCTCACTGGGACACACAATCAGCCCCAGCATTTT. It specifies CASSLTGTHNQPQHF.

This clone appeared a single time. The rearrangement joins TRBV30 to TRBJ2-7; 9 positions agree with TRBD2. Trimming removed 7 bases from V and 2 bases from J; junction bases left unmatched: 9. The CDR3 totals 14 residues. From germline, CDR1 is GTSNPN and CDR2 SVGIG (reference sequence). Here the CDR3 reads CALRTRLAAYEQYF. The CDR3 coding sequence is TGTGCCTTAAGAACTAGACTAGCGGCCTACGAGCAGTACTTC.

This clone came up once. V usage is TRBV6-5 and J usage is TRBJ2-7, with 12 bases that match TRBD1. Trimming at V came to 6 bases and at J to 7 bases, leaving 10 bases not matched to a gene. CDR1 MNHEY and CDR2 SVGAGI come from the germline V gene. This CDR3 has 15 residues. CDR3 nucleotides: TGTGCCAGCAGCCGACCGGGACAGGGGGCTTGGGAGCAGTACTTC. Amino acids: CASSRPGQGAWEQYF.

This chain links TRBV14 with TRBJ1-2; D remains unclear. CDR3 length equals 13 residues. Germline V CDR1 and CDR2: SGHDN, FVKESK. V shed 1 base and J shed 5 bases, with 8 bases lying between them. DNA of the CDR3: TGTGCCAGCAGCCAAGTGGACGGGTATGGCTACACCTTC. This translates into CASSQVDGYGYTF.

This chain joins TRBV5-1 and TRBJ1-1; possible D gene TRBD1, 5 bases. V shed 0 bases and J shed 0 bases, with 12 bases lying between them. The CDR3 sequence is 16 residues long. Germline CDR1 is SGHRS and CDR2 is YFSETQ. The chain's CDR3 is CASSLAGQGMNTEAFF. CDR3 in DNA: TGCGCCAGCAGCTTGGCAGGCCAGGGAATGAACACTGAAGCTTTCTTT.

V and J are TRBV21-1 and TRBJ1-2; the D call in the table, TRBD1, was not verified against the DNA. TRBV21-1 has pseudogene status. The CDR3 runs to 15 residues. The CDR3 is CASWIPGQKGRGYTF. CDR3 nucleotide sequence: TGTGCCAGCTGGATACCGGGACAAAAGGGTAGAGGCTACACCTTC.

The chain joins TRBV4-1 to TRBJ2-3, with 10 positions matching TRBD1. Germline V CDR1 and CDR2: MGHRA, YSYEKL. V dropped 0 bases and J dropped 6; count of bases not matched to a gene: 9. The CDR3 length is 17 residues. CDR3 bases: TGCGCCAGCAGCCAAGATAACCCCGGACAGGGGGACGATACGCAGTATTTT. Protein: CASSQDNPGQGDDTQYF.

The chain is built from TRBV30 and TRBJ2-3; TRBD2 might be the D (6 bases). V was clipped by 5 bases and J by 8 bases, with 20 bases between them. Germline V CDR1 and CDR2: GTSNPN, SVGIG (reference sequence). The CDR3 runs to 14 residues. The CDR3 sequence is CAWDRGAGQGTQYF. DNA of the CDR3: TGTGCCTGGGACCGCGGGGCGGGCCAAGGTACGCAGTATTTT.

The chain is built from TRBV29-1 and TRBJ2-2, with 10 bases fitting TRBD1. V shed 0 bases and J 7 bases; nucleotides not matched to a gene: 8. Germline loops: CDR1 SQVTM, CDR2 ANQGSEA. This CDR3 has 16 amino acids. The CDR3 loop is CSVEDLDRGHGGELFF. CDR3 bases: TGCAGCGTTGAAGATCTCGACAGGGGGCATGGCGGGGAGCTGTTTTTT.

The rearrangement joins TRBV19 to TRBJ2-7; 9 bases are a match to TRBD1. V was clipped by 5 bases and J by 4 bases; unmatched bases: 3. CDR1 LNHDA and CDR2 SQIVND come from the germline V gene (reference sequence). CDR3 size: 13 residues. The CDR3 bases are TGTGCCAGTAGTTCACAGGGGGCTTACGAGCAGTACTTC. Protein: CASSSQGAYEQYF. Combining the CDR3 with reference TRBV19 and TRBJ2-7 gives the whole variable domain DGGITQSPKYLFRKEGQNVTLSCEQNLNHDAMYWYRQDPGQGLRLIYYSQIVNDFQKGDIAEGYSVSREKKESFPLTVTSAQKNPTAFYLCASSSQGAYEQYFGPGTRLTVT.

The chain carries TRBV19 and TRBJ1-2, with a possible D match to TRBD1 (6 bases). Between the trimmed V and J ends, which lost 7 bases and 0 bases, there was a span of 9 bases. This CDR3 has 13 amino acids. Germline V gene data show CDR1 as LNHDA and CDR2 as SQIVND (reference sequence). In DNA, the CDR3 is TGTGCCAGTAACAGGGAGGCTAACTATGGCTACACCTTC. Encoded protein: CASNREANYGYTF.

This chain uses TRBV6-6 with TRBJ2-5; 9 bases agree with TRBD2. Germline V gene data show CDR1 as MNHNY and CDR2 as SVGAGI (reference sequence). CDR3 length equals 13 residues. V gave up 5 bases and J gave up 5 bases; unmatched junction bases: 3. For the CDR3, the DNA is TGTGCCAGCAGTGATCTAGCGGGGGAGACCCAGTACTTC. Encoded protein: CASSDLAGETQYF.

J is TRBJ2-1 and V is TRBV6-5; 8 nucleotides match TRBD1. The V gene end was trimmed by 1 base and the J gene end by 3 bases; junction bases not matched to a gene: 5. The CDR3 has 16 amino acids. Germline V gene sequence: CDR1 MNHEY, CDR2 SVGAGI. The CDR3 DNA follows: TGTGCCAGCAGTTACTATCCAACAGGGGGCTACAATGAGCAGTTCTTC. It is translated as CASSYYPTGGYNEQFF.

In its sample, this clone was seen a few times. The gene calls are TRBV19 and TRBJ2-3; TRBD2 agrees at 9 bases. Germline V CDR1 and CDR2: LNHDA, SQIVND (reference sequence). The CDR3 totals 14 residues. J lost 5 bases, V lost 5 bases, and 5 bases had no gene match. The CDR3 region has the DNA TGTGCCAGTAGTTTGAGCGGGGGGAAAGATACGCAGTATTTT. It translates to CASSLSGGKDTQYF.

The chain recombines TRBV28 with TRBJ1-5; perhaps TRBD1 as D (6 bases). From germline, CDR1 is MDHEN and CDR2 SYDVKM. The CDR3 is 13 residues long. V lost 8 bases, J lost 3 bases, and 11 bases lay in between. The CDR3 spells CASSTGINQPQHF. The CDR3 DNA reads TGTGCCAGCTCCACAGGGATCAATCAGCCCCAGCATTTT.

Note on this clone: A junction boundary mismatches the germline segment, possibly from a read error. This chain connects TRBV30 to TRBJ1-2, with D perhaps matching TRBD1 (5 bases). Germline loops: CDR1 GTSNPN, CDR2 SVGIG (reference sequence). The length of the CDR3 is 12 residues. The CDR3 sequence is CAWSVKTAKTIF. DNA for the CDR3: TGTGCCTGGAGTGTGAAGACAGCCAAAACCATCTTC.

The rearrangement joins TRBV13 to TRBJ2-7; 11 nucleotides align to TRBD1. The CDR3 runs to 15 residues. Germline V gene sequence: CDR1 PRHDT, CDR2 FYEKMQ (reference sequence). V shed 5 bases and J 3 bases; nucleotides not matched to a gene: 6. The CDR3 protein is CASSLPGTGGYEQYF. The CDR3 region has the DNA TGTGCCAGCAGCCTCCCCGGGACAGGGGGCTACGAGCAGTACTTC.